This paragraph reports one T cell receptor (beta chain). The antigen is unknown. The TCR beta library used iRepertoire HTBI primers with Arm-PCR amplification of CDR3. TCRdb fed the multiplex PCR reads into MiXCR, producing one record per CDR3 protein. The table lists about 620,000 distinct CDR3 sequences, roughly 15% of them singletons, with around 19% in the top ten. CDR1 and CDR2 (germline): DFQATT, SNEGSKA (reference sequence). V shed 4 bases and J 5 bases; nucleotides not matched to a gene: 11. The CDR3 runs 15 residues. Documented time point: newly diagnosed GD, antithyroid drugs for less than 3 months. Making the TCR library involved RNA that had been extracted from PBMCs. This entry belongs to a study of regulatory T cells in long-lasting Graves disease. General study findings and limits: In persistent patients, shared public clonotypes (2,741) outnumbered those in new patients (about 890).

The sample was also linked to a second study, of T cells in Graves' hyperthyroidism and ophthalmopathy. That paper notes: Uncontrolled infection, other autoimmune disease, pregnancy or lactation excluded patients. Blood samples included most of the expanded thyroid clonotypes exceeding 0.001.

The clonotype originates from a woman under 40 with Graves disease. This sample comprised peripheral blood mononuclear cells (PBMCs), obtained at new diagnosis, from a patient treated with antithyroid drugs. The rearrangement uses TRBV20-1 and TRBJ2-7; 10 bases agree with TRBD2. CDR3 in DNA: TGCAGTGCTATCCTCCAAAGCGGGAGGGCCGACGAGCAGTACTTC. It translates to CSAILQSGRADEQYF.